The entry below describes one TCR beta chain. Its antigen is unknown. Per the germline V gene, CDR1 is SGHDN and CDR2 is FVKESK. The germline V and J ends were trimmed by 5 bases and 5 bases, with 15 bases remaining between them. This CDR3 spans 14 amino acids. These data belong to a study of response to subunit inactivated influenza vaccine. Broader study findings: There was a suggestion from the authors that each seasonal influenza vaccination recruits few new T cells.

TCRdb re-analysed the RT-PCR reads in MiXCR, keeping a single row per CDR3 protein. Of 450,000 to 700,000 distinct CDR3 sequences listed, 13% to 15% are singletons. The specimen comprised PBMCs from blood, sampled 11 to 12 days after vaccination. The clonotype originates from a man aged 45-65 years who received an inactivated influenza vaccine. The chain has TRBV14 and TRBJ1-1, with D unresolved. CDR3 region: CASSSVGGVTEAFF. In DNA form, the CDR3 reads TGTGCCAGCAGCAGCGTGGGCGGAGTGACTGAAGCTTTCTTT.